Below, 9 T cell receptor beta chains from the same sample are listed, as sequenced in a study of blood T cell repertoires in COVID-19. Method: immunoSEQ multiplex PCR; TCRdb's copy keeps in-frame clones and lacks some. The table records some 100,000 clones, 85% to 90% of them present only once. The sequenced sample consisted of peripheral blood. Source of these receptors: a woman of 80 years or more with active COVID-19.

The rearrangement links TRBV2 to TRBJ2-2, with 7 nucleotides matching TRBD2. Trimming at V came to 4 bases and at J to 3 bases, leaving 8 bases not matched to a gene. Germline CDR1 is SNHLY and CDR2 is FYNNEI. The CDR3 is 16 amino acids. CDR3 DNA: TGTGCCAGCAGTGGTAGGTCTAGCGGTTACACCGGGGAGCTGTTTTTT. Amino acids: CASSGRSSGYTGELFF.

The J gene is TRBJ2-1, the V gene TRBV11-3; weak D call: TRBD2 (6 bases). The CDR3 length is 14 residues. Trimming stripped 3 bases from V and 0 bases from J, with 6 bases between. Germline values: CDR1 SGHNT, CDR2 YENEEA. The CDR3 sequence is CASSFGSSYNEQFF. The CDR3 DNA sequence: TGTGCCAGCAGCTTCGGGAGCTCCTACAATGAGCAGTTCTTC.

The rearrangement uses TRBV10-3 and TRBJ2-1; 7 nucleotides line up with TRBD2. This CDR3 is 14 amino acids long. The J segment lost 5 bases and the V segment lost 0 bases, leaving 1 base of the junction unmatched. Germline V CDR1 and CDR2: ENHRY, SYGVKD. CDR3 amino acids: CAISESAGDNEQFF. DNA for the CDR3: TGTGCCATCAGTGAGTCTGCGGGAGACAATGAGCAGTTCTTC.

V and J are TRBV7-2 and TRBJ2-3; unclear D gene. This CDR3 has 15 amino acids. The germline V and J ends were trimmed by 0 bases and 4 bases, with 11 bases remaining between them. Germline V lookup: CDR1 SGHTA, CDR2 FQGNSA. DNA for the CDR3: TGTGCCAGCAGCTTAGCCCCGAACTTAGCAGATACGCAGTATTTT. This encodes CASSLAPNLADTQYF.

The sample holds a few counts of this clone. V usage is TRBV7-6 and J usage is TRBJ2-7; 7 bases are shared with TRBD2. The CDR3 is made up of 15 amino acids. In germline, CDR1 is SGHVS, CDR2 FNYEAQ. J gave up 2 bases and V 2 bases, and 6 bases lay outside the gene matches. The CDR3 sequence is CASSLLTSGAYEQYF. The CDR3 DNA follows: TGTGCCAGCAGCTTACTGACCAGCGGGGCCTACGAGCAGTACTTC.

Only one count was recorded for this clone. The V call is TRBV10-3, the J call TRBJ1-5; 7 bases match TRBD1. Losses at the gene ends were 6 bases for V and 2 bases for J; bases not matched to a gene: 4. CDR1 and CDR2 from the germline V gene are ENHRY and SYGVKD. The length of the CDR3 is 14 residues. CDR3 amino acids: CAISRDSRNQPQHF. The CDR3 DNA reads TGTGCCATCAGCAGGGACAGCCGCAATCAGCCCCAGCATTTT.

The gene calls are TRBV2 and TRBJ1-2, with 9 positions matching TRBD1. CDR1 and CDR2 (germline): SNHLY, FYNNEI. CDR3 length: 14 residues. V gave up 1 base and J gave up 7 bases; unmatched junction bases: 4. In DNA form, the CDR3 reads TGTGCCAGCAGTGAAGAGGGACAGGGTTTTGGCTACACCTTC. It codes for CASSEEGQGFGYTF.

V usage is TRBV3-1 (or the pseudogene TRBV3-2) and J usage is TRBJ2-5; D not certain. Germline CDR1 LGHDT, CDR2 YNNKEL (reference sequence). The V gene lost 1 base and the J gene lost 8 bases, with 11 bases spanning the gap. The CDR3 loop spans 13 amino acids. CDR3 loop: CASSQAGKNTQYF. The CDR3 DNA follows: TGTGCCAGCAGCCAAGCTGGCAAGAATACCCAGTACTTC.

CDR3 amino acids: CASSLGQAANNEQFF. The CDR3 DNA follows: TGTGCCAGCAGCTTAGGACAGGCGGCAAACAATGAGCAGTTCTTC. V usage is TRBV7-8 and J usage is TRBJ2-1, with a tentative D call TRBD1 (6 bases). V was trimmed by 1 base and J by 5 bases, leaving 12 bases between them. CDR1 SGHVS and CDR2 FQNEAQ come from the germline V gene. This CDR3 is built from 15 residues.